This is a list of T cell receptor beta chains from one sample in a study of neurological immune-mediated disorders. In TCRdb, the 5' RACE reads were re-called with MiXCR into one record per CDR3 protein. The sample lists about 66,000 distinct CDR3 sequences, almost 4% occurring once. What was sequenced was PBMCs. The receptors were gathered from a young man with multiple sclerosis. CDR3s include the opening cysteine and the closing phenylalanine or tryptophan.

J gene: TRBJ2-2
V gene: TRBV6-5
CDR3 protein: CASSSGGVTGELFF

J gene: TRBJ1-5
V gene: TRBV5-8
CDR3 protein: CASSFGSRNQPQNF

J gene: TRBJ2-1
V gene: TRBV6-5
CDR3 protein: CASSSIYNEQFF

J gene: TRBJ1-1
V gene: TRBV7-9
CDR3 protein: CASALGSPTEAFF

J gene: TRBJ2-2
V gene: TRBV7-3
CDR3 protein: CASSGDTGELFF

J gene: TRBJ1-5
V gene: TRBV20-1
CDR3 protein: CSARQGGNQPQHF

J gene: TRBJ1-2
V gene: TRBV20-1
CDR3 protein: CSARARTDGYTF

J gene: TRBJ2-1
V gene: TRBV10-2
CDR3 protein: CASSLPREAYNEQFF

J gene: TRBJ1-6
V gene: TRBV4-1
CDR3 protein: CASSEATGVSPLHF

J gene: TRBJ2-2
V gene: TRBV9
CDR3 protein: CASSVSGELFF

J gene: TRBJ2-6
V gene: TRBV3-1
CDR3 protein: CASSQDGLGGPGANVLTF

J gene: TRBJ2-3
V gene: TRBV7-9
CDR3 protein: CASSPTTGAGGPDTQYF

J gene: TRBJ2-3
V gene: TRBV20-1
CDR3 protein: CSALPHGGGLVDTQYF

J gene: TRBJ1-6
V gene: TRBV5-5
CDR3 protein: CASSRDRGHLSPLHF

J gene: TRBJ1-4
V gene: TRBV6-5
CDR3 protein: CASSPLPGQGFEKLFF

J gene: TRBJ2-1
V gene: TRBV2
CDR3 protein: CASRHDGSSYNEQFF

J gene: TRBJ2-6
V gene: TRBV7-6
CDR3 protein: CASSPVDSGANVLTF

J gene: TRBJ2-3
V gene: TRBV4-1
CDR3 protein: CASSPLGQVVSTDTQYF

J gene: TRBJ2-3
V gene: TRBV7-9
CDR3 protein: CASSLGPGSESTDTQYF

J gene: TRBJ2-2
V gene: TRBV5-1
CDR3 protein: CASSRRQATNTGELFF

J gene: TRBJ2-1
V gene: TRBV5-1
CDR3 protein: CASSPSSGSANEQFF

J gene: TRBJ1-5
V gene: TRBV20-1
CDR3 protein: CSAQYSTGGNQPQHF

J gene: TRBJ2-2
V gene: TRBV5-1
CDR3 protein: CASSLRTTNTGELFF

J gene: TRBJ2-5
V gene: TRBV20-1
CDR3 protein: CSVSGQAKETQYF

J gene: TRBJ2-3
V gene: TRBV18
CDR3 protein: CASSPSSHPADTQYF

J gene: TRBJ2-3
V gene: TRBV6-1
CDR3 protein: CASSEYSGGATDTQYF

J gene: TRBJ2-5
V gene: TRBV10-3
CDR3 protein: CATSYRTEETQYF

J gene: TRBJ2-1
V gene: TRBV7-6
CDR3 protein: CASSPWTGVEQFF

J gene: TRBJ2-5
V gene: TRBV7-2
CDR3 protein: CASSSIAGGLVETQYF

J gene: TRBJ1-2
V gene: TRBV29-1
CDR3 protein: CSVGDTYGYTF

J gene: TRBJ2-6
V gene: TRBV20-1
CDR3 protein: CSARGQGAAGANVLTF

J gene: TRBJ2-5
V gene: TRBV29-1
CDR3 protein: CSVAGLGETQYF

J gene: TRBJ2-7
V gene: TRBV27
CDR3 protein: CASSGDSYEQYF

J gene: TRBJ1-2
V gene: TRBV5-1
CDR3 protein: CASSLVLVGTGGVRGYTF

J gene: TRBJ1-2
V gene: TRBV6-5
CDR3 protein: CASSYSGQGSYGYTF

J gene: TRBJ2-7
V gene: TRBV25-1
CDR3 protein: CASSGWDSYEQYF

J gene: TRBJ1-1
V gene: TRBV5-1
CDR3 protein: CASSAGGRGATEAFF

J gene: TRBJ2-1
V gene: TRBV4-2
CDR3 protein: CASSQERISGTYNEQFF

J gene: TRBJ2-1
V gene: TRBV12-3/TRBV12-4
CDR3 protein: CASSLSSYNEQFF

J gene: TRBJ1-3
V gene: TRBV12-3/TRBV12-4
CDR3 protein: CASSPTSGTGAGNTIYF

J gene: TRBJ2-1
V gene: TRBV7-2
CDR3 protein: CASSPLLAGGPNEQFF

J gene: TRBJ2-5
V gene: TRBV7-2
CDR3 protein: CASSLMQGRETQYF

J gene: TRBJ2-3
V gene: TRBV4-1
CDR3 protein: CASSQDEIAGTDTQYF

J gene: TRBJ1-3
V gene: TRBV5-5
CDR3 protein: CASSQTGTGNTIYF